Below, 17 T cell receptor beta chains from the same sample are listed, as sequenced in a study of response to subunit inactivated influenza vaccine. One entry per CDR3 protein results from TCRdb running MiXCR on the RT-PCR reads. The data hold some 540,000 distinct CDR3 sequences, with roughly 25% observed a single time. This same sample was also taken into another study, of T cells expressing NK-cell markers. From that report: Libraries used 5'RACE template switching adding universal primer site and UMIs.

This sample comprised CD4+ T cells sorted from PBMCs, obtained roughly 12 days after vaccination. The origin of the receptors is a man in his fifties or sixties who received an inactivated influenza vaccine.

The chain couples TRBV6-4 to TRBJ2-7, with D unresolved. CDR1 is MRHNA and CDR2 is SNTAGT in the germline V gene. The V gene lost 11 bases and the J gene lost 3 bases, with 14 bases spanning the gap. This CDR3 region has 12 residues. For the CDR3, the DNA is TGTGCCCCCTCGCCCCCTCTCTACGAGCAGTACTTC. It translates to CAPSPPLYEQYF.

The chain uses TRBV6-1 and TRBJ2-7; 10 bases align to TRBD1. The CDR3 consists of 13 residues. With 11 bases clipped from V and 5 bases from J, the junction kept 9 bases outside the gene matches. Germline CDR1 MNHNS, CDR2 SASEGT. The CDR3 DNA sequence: TGTGCCGCACGGGACAGGGGTAGCAACGAGCAGTACTTC. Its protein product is CAARDRGSNEQYF.

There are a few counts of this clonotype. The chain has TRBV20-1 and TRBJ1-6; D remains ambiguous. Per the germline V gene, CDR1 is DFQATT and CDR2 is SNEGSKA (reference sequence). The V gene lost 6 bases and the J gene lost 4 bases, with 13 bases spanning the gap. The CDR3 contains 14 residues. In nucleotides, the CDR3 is TGCAGTGCGAGCTTGCAGGTTTATAATTCACCCCTCCACTTT. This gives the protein CSASLQVYNSPLHF.

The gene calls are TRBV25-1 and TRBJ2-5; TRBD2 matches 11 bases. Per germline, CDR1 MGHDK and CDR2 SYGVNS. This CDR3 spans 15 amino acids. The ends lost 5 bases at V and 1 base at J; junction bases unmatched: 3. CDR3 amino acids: CASSLTSGIQETQYF. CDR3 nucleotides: TGTGCCAGCAGTTTGACTAGCGGGATCCAAGAGACCCAGTACTTC.

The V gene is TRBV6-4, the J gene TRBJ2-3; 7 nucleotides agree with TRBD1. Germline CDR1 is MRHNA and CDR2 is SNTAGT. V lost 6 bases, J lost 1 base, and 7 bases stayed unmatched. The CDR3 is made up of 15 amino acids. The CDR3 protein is CASSEGQSGTDTQYF. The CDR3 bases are TGTGCCAGCAGCGAGGGACAGTCTGGCACAGATACGCAGTATTTT.

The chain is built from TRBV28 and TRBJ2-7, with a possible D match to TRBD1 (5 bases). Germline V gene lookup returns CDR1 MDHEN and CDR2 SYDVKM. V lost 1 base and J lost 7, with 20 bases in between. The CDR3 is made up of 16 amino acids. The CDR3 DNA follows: TGTGCCAGCAGTTTATCCCAAGGGGCCAGGGTTGGAGAGCAGTACTTC. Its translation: CASSLSQGARVGEQYF.

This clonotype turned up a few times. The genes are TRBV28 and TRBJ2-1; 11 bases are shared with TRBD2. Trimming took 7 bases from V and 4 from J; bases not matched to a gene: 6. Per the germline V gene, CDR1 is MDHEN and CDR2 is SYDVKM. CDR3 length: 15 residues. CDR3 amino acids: CASKGLAGHYNEQFF. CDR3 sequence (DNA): TGTGCCAGCAAAGGACTAGCGGGTCATTACAATGAGCAGTTCTTC.

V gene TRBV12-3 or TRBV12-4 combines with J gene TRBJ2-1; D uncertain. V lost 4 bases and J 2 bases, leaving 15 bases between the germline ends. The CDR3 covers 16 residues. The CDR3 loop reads CASSSEPGPTYNEQFF. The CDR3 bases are TGTGCCAGCAGTTCAGAACCCGGGCCTACCTACAATGAGCAGTTCTTC.

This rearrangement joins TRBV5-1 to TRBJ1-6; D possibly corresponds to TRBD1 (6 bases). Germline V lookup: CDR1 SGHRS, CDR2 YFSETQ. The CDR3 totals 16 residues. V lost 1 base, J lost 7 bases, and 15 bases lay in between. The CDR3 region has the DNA TGCGCCAGCAGCTTGACCCCGGGGGCGACGAATTCACCCCTCCACTTT. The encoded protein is CASSLTPGATNSPLHF.

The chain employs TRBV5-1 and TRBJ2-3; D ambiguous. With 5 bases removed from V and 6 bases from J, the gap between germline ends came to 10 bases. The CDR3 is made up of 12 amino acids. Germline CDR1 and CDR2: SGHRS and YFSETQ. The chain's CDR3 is CASSEGSDTQYF. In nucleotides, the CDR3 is TGCGCCAGCAGTGAAGGTTCGGATACGCAGTATTTT.

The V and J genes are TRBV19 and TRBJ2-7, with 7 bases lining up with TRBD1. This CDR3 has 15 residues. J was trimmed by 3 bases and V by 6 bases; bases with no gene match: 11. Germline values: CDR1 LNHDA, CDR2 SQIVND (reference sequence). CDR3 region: CASSNTGTEHYEQYF. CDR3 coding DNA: TGTGCCAGTAGCAATACCGGGACAGAACACTACGAGCAGTACTTC.

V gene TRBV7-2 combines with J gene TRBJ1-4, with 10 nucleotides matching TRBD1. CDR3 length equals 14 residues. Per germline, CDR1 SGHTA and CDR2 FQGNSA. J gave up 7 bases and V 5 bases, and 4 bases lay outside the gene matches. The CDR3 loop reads CASSLDRGVEKLFF. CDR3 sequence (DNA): TGTGCCAGCAGCCTGGACAGGGGGGTTGAAAAACTGTTTTTT.

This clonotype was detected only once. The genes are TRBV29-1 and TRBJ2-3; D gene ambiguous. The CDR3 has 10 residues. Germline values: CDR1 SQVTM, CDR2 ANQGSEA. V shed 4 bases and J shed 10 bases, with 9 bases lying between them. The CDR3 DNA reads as TGCAGCGTTGGGTGGGCCCCGCAGTATTTT. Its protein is CSVGWAPQYF.

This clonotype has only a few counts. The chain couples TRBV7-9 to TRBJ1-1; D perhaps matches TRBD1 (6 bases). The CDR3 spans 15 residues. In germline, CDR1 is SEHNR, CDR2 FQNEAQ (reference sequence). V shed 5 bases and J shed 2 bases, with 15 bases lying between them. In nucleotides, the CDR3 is TGTGCCAGCAGCCCCAAGGACAGAATTAACACTGAAGCTTTCTTT. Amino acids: CASSPKDRINTEAFF.

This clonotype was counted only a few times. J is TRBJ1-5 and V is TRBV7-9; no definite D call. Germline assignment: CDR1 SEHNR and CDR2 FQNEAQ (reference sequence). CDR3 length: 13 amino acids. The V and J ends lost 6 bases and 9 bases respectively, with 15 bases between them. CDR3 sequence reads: CASSTEEGGPQHF. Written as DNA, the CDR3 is TGTGCCAGCAGTACCGAGGAGGGAGGGCCCCAGCATTTT.

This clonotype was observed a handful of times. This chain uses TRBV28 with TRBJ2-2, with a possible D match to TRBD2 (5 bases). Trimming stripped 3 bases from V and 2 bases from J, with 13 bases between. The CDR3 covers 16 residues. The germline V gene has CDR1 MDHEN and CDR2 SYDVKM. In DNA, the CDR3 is TGTGCCAGCAGTTTGGTTCGACTACGAAACACCGGGGAGCTGTTTTTT. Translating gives CASSLVRLRNTGELFF.

DNA of the CDR3: TGCAGTTTTAAACGGGAGGGCCCGAAGACCCAGTACTTC. Amino acid sequence: CSFKREGPKTQYF. The chain carries TRBV20-1 and TRBJ2-5; TRBD2 agrees at 8 bases. V gave up 8 bases and J gave up 6 bases; unmatched junction bases: 11. CDR1 DFQATT and CDR2 SNEGSKA come from the germline V gene (reference sequence). The CDR3 totals 13 residues.